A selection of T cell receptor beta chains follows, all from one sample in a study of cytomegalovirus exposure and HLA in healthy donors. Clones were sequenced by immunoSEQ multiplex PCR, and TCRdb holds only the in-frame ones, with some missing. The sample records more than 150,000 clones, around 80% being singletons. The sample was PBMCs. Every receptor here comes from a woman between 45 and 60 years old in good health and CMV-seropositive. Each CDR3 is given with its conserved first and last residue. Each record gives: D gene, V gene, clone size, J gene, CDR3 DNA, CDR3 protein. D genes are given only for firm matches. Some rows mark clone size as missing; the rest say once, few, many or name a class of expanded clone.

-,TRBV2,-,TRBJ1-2,TGTGCCAGCAGTGAAGACACTGGCTACACCTTC,CASSEDTGYTF
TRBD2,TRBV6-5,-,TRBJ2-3,TGTGCCAGCAGTTACTCACTAGCGGGAGGGCCACATACGCAGTATTTT,CASSYSLAGGPHTQYF
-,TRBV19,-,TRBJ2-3,TGTGCCAGTAGTATAGATAGAAACAGGGCTGGCACAGATACGCAGTATTTT,CASSIDRNRAGTDTQYF
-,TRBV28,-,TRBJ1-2,TGTGCCAGCACTCTTATCCGGACAGATTATGGCTACACCTTC,CASTLIRTDYGYTF
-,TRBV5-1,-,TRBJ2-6,TGCGCCAGCCTTCAGGGCGCCGGGGCCAACGTCCTGACTTTC,CASLQGAGANVLTF
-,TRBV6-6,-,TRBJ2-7,TGTGCCAGCCTTTCCTCCTACGAGCAGTACTTC,CASLSSYEQYF
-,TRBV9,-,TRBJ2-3,TGTGCCAGCAGCGTAGTCGGGTTGGCGGCAGATACGCAGTATTTT,CASSVVGLAADTQYF
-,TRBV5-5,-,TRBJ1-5,TGTGCCAGCAGCTCCATCATGACAGTTAAGGGGGAAAAGCCCCAGCATTTT,CASSSIMTVKGEKPQHF
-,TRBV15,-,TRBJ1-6,TGTGCCACCAGCAGAGATAGCCCGGTGAGCTCCTATAATTCACCCCTCCACTTT,CATSRDSPVSSYNSPLHF
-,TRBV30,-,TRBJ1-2,TGTGCCTGGAGTGTCCCACCTGCGGGGTATGGCTACACCTTC,CAWSVPPAGYGYTF
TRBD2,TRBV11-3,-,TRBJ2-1,TGTGCCAGCAGCTTTGGCGGGGGGGCTCGTGAGCAGTTCTTC,CASSFGGGAREQFF
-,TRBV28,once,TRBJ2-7,TGTGCCACACAGGGATTCTACGAGCAGTACTTC,CATQGFYEQYF
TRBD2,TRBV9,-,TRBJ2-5,TGTGCCAGCAGCGTACGGAGCGGGGGGCTCCAAGAGACCCAGTACTTC,CASSVRSGGLQETQYF
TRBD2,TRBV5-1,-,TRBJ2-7,TGCGCCAGCAGCCCCGGGGGGACCACCCGCTCCTACGAGCAGTACTTC,CASSPGGTTRSYEQYF
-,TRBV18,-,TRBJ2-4,TGTGCCAGCTCACCTGAGGAAAACATTCAGTACTTC,CASSPEENIQYF
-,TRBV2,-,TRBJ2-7,TGTGCCAGCAGTGAGTCCGTAGGGGGCTCCTACGAGCAGTACTTC,CASSESVGGSYEQYF
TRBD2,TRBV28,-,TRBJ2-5,TGTGCCAGCAGTTTGTCTAGCGGGGGGGCCGGATCCCAGTACTTC,CASSLSSGGAGSQYF
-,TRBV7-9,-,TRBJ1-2,TGTGCCAGCAGCCGTCAGGGCGGCTACACCTTC,CASSRQGGYTF
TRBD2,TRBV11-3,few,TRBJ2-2,TGTGCCAGCAGCCCTGGGGGGGACGGCGGGGAGCTGTTTTTT,CASSPGGDGGELFF
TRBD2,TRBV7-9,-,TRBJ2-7,TGTGCCAGCAGCTTCCCGGGACTAGCGGATTACGAGCAGTACTTC,CASSFPGLADYEQYF
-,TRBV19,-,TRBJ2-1,TGTGCCAGTAGTGTGGGAGATCTCGATGAGCAGTTCTTC,CASSVGDLDEQFF
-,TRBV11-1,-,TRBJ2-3,TGTGCCAGCAGCCCAGATAGCACAGATACGCAGTATTTT,CASSPDSTDTQYF
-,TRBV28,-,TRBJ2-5,TGTGCCAGCAGTTTCTTACCCGGGGGAGAGACCCAGTACTTC,CASSFLPGGETQYF
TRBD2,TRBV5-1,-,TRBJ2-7,TGCGCCAGCAGCTGGACTAGCGGGAGGGCGTTCGAGCAGTACTTC,CASSWTSGRAFEQYF
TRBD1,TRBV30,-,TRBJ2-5,TGTGCCTGGAGTGTGGCGACAGGGGTTTACCAAGAGACCCAGTACTTC,CAWSVATGVYQETQYF
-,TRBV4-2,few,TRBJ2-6,TGTGCCAGCAGCCAGCCCGACAGTTTCTCTGGGGCCAACGTCCTGACTTTC,CASSQPDSFSGANVLTF
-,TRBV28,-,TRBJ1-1,TGTGCCAGCAGTCCCGGACACAAGAACACTGAAGCTTTCTTT,CASSPGHKNTEAFF
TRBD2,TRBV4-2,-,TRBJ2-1,TGTGCCAGCAGCCAAGGTAGCGGGGGATACAATGAGCAGTTCTTC,CASSQGSGGYNEQFF
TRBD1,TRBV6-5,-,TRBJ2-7,TGTGCCAGCAGCTTAACCGGGACAGGGTCCTACGAGCAGTACTTC,CASSLTGTGSYEQYF